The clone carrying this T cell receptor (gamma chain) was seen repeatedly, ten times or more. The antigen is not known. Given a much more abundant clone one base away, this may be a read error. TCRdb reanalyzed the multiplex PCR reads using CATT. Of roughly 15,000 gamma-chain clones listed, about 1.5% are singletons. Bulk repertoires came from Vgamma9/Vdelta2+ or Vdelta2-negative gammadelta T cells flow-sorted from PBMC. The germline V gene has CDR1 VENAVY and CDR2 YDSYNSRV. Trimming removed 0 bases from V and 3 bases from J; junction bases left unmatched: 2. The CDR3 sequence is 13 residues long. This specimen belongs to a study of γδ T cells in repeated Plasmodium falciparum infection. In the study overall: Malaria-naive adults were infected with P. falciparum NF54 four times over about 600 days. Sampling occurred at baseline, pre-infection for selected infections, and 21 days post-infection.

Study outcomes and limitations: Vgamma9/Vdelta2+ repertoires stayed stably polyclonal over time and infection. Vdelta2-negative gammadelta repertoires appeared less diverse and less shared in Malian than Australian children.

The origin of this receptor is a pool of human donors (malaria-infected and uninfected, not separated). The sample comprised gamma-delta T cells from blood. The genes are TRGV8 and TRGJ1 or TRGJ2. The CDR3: CATWDRPYYKKLF. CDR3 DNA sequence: TGTGCCACCTGGGATAGGCCTTATTATAAGAAACTCTTT.